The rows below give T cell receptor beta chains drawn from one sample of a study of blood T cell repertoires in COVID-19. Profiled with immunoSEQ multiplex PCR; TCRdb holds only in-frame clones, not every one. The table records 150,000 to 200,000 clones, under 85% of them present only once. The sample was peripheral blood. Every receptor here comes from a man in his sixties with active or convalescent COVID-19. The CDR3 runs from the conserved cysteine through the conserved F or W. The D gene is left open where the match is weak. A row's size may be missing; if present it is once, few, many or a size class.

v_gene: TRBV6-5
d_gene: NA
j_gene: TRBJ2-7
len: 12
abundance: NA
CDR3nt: TGTGCCAGCATGGGCTACAGCTACGAGCAGTACTTC
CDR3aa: CASMGYSYEQYF

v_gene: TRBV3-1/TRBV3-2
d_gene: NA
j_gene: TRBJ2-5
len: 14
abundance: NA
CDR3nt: TGTGCCAGCAGCCAAAGGAGGGGCGGGGAGACCCAGTACTTC
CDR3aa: CASSQRRGGETQYF

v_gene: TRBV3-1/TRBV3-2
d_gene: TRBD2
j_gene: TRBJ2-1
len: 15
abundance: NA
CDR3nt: TGTGCCAGCAGAGAGAGCGGGGTCTCCTACAATGAGCAGTTCTTC
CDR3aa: CASRESGVSYNEQFF

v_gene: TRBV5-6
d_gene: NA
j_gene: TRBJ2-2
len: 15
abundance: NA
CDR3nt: TGTGCCAGCAGCCGACGGACGGGAAGGACCGGGGAGCTGTTTTTT
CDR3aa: CASSRRTGRTGELFF

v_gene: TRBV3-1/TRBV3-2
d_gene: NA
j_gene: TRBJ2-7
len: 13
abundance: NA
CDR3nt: TGTGCCAGCAGCCAGCCCCCGGTGGACGAGCAGTACTTC
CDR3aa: CASSQPPVDEQYF

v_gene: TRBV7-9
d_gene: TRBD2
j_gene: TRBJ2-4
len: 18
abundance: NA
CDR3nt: TGTGCCAGCAGCTTAAGGCCTACGGGAATAGCGGGAGGAAACATTCAGTACTTC
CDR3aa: CASSLRPTGIAGGNIQYF

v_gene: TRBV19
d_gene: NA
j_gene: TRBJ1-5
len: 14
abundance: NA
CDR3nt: TGTGCCAGTAGTATACAGATGGGCAATCAGCCCCAGCATTTT
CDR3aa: CASSIQMGNQPQHF

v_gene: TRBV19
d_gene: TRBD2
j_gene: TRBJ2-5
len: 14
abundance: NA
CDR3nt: TGTGCCAGTAGTATGGGGGGGATCCAAGAGACCCAGTACTTC
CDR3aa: CASSMGGIQETQYF

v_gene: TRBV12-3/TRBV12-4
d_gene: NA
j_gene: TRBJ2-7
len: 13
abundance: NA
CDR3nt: TGTGCCAGCAGTTTTGGGGGAGGAGACGAGCAGTACTTC
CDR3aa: CASSFGGGDEQYF

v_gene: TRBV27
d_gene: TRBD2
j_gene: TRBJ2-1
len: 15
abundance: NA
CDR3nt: TGTGCCAGCAGTGGCTCGCTAGCGGGCTTTAATGAGCAGTTCTTC
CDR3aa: CASSGSLAGFNEQFF

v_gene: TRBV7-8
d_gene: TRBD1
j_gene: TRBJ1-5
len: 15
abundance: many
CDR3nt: TGTGCCAGCAGCCGAGAGGGACAGGGCGATCAGCCCCAGCATTTT
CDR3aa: CASSREGQGDQPQHF

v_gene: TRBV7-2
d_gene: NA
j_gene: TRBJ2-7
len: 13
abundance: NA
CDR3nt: TGTGCCAGCAGCTTAGCCAGGGCCTACGAGCAGTACTTC
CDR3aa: CASSLARAYEQYF

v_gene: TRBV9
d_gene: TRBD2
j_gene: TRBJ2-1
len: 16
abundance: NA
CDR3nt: TGTGCCAGCAGCCTCCTCGGGACTAGCGGGATAAATGAGCAGTTCTTC
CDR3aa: CASSLLGTSGINEQFF

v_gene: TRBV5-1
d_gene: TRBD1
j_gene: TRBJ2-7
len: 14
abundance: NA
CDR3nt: TGCGCCAGCAGCTTCGGGACAGGGCCCTACGAGCAGTACTTC
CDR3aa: CASSFGTGPYEQYF

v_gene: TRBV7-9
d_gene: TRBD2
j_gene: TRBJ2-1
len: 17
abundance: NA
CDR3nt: TGTGCCAGCAGCCTCGGGTTTACGACTAGCGGGTACAATGAGCAGTTCTTC
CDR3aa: CASSLGFTTSGYNEQFF

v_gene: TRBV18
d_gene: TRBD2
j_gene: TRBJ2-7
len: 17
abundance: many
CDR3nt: TGTGCCAGCTCACCGTATAAAGCTAGCGGGCTTTCCTACGAGCAGTACTTC
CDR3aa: CASSPYKASGLSYEQYF